The clone carrying this T cell receptor (beta chain) was counted at least ten times. What it binds is unknown. The sample belongs to a study of T-cell reconstitution after alpha-beta-depleted transplantation in children. During its preparation, the TCRbeta library received unique molecular identifiers. TCRdb passed the PCR reads through MiXCR, listing each CDR3 protein once. Of 250,000 to 300,000 distinct CDR3 sequences listed, around 7.3% are singletons. Findings of the study overall: Diversity and T-cell counts at one year after transplant derived mostly from new T cells.

Unmatched junction bases numbered 2, after V lost 5 bases and J lost 4 bases. The length of the CDR3 is 13 residues. The genes are TRBV12-3 or TRBV12-4 and TRBJ1-1, with 9 bases lining up with TRBD1. This receptor was identified in a female patient aged 2-9 years who had a stem cell transplant for Fanconi anemia, so the T cells may come from the graft donor. The source material was peripheral blood, sampled 360 days after TCRalphabeta/CD19-depleted stem cell transplant. CDR3 sequence reads: CASSPQGATEAFF. In DNA, the CDR3 is TGTGCCAGCAGTCCACAGGGGGCCACTGAAGCTTTCTTT.